This T cell receptor beta chain stems from a study of blood T cell repertoires in COVID-19. Study-level background: Recovered status applied to Cohort 3 donors who had two consecutive negative PCRs. It also applied to those with clearance or with symptom resolution. Sites across the United States, Italy and Spain contributed samples from acute and convalescent COVID-19. In each case, the material was cDNA or gDNA derived from T cells, B-cell-depleted T cells, or PBMCs.

Germline assignment: CDR1 MDHEN and CDR2 SYDVKM. V dropped 6 bases and J dropped 0 bases, with 15 bases sitting between them. This CDR3 region has 16 residues. The assay was immunoSEQ multiplex PCR, and TCRdb's table has in-frame clones only and misses some. There are fewer than 200,000 clones in the sample; roughly 85% occur only once, and around 20% lies in the top ten. This TCR derives from a woman between 70 and 85 years old in a cohort exposed to, infected with or recovered from COVID-19 (not recorded which). The chain is built from TRBV28 and TRBJ2-1, with no clear D. Source material: PBMCs or T cells enriched from blood (not recorded which). The CDR3 sequence: CASRIDRVSSYNEQFF. CDR3 in DNA: TGTGCCAGCAGGATAGACCGGGTTAGCTCCTACAATGAGCAGTTCTTC.